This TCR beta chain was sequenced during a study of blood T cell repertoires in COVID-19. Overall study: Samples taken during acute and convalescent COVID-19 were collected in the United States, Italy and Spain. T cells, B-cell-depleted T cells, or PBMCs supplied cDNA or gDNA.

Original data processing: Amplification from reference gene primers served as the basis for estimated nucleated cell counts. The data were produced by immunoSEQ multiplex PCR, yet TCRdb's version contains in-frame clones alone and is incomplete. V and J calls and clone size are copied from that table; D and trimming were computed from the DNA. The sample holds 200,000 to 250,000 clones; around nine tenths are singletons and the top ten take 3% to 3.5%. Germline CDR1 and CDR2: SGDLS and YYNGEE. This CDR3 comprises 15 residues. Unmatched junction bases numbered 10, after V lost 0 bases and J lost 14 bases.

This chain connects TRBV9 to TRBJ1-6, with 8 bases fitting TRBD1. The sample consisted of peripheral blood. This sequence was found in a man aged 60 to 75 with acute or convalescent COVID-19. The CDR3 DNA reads TGTGCCAGCAGCGTAGGGGGACAGGCGGCAGGCACCCTCCACTTT. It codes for CASSVGGQAAGTLHF.